Following are 8 T cell receptor beta chains from one sample sequenced in a study of T cell clonality in common variable immunodeficiency. Data came from immunoSEQ multiplex PCR; TCRdb stores just in-frame clones and leaves some out. Sampling found just over 25,000 clones, none seen once. Their target antigens are unknown. Study findings and constraints: Fewer deletions and N-nucleotide insertions were reportedly seen in common variable immunodeficiency TCR beta sequences.

The sequenced sample was peripheral blood mononuclear cells. The receptors stem from a human donor with common variable immunodeficiency.

Worth noting for this clone: The read terminates 3 residues ahead of where the CDR3 ends, so the germline J gene completes it. V gene TRBV7-3 combines with J gene TRBJ2-1, with a tentative D call TRBD2 (6 bases). Trimming left V 5 bases short and J 2 bases short, with 16 bases between. The CDR3 has 16 residues. Germline V gives CDR1 SGHTA, CDR2 FQGTGA. The CDR3: CASSKTDYLPYNEQFF. The CDR3 bases that were read are TGTGCCAGCAGCAAAACGGACTACCTCCCCTACAATGAG.

The table lists this clone with many counts. The CDR3 end falls 3 residues outside the read, so it is completed with the germline J gene. The chain has TRBV5-6 and TRBJ2-5, with D unresolved. In germline, CDR1 is SGHDT, CDR2 YYEEEE. Trimming stripped 4 bases from V and 3 bases from J, with 4 bases between. This CDR3 is 11 amino acids long. CDR3 in amino acids: CASSLKETQYF. CDR3 DNA (partial): TGTGCCAGCAGCCTAAAAGAGACC.

A remark on this clone: From the germline J gene comes the end of the CDR3, since the read stops 3 residues before it. The chain uses TRBV7-2 and TRBJ2-5, with a tentative D call TRBD2 (6 bases). Germline V CDR1 and CDR2: SGHTA, FQGNSA. The CDR3 totals 14 residues. V was trimmed by 9 bases and J by 1 base, leaving 15 bases between them. The CDR3 bases that were read are TGTGCCAGTAAGCCGGACTATTTCCAAGAGACC. As protein: CASKPDYFQET. The CDR3 in its entirety is CASKPDYFQETQYF.

Notes on this clone: Sequencing ends 3 residues short of the CDR3 end; the germline J gene provides the rest. The chain couples TRBV7-6 to TRBJ2-7; the D gene could be TRBD1 or TRBD2 (6 bases each). V lost 3 bases, J lost 5 bases, and 17 bases lay in between. CDR1 and CDR2 (germline): SGHVS, FNYEAQ. The CDR3 has 15 amino acids. CDR3 protein: CASSFSDTGRNEQYF. The covered CDR3 bases are TGTGCCAGCAGCTTCTCGGATACAGGGAGGAACGAG.

This clone was counted at least ten times. The CDR3 extends 3 residues past the end of the read, so its final part is completed from the germline J gene. This chain connects TRBV19 to TRBJ2-7, with D unresolved. This CDR3 is built from 13 residues. V was pared by 3 bases and J by 3 bases, with 9 bases between. Germline CDR1 and CDR2: LNHDA and SQIVND (reference sequence). This CDR3 reads CASSIYHSYEQYF. The sequenced part of the CDR3 DNA is TGTGCCAGTAGTATCTATCACAGCTACGAG.

This clone has a count of ten or more. Coverage ceases 3 residues before the CDR3 finishes, and the germline J gene fills in the end. The gene calls are TRBV6-1 and TRBJ2-7, with no clear D. V was pared by 3 bases and J by 2 bases, with 11 bases between. The CDR3 extends over 14 amino acids. CDR1 MNHNS and CDR2 SASEGT come from the germline V gene. The CDR3 is CASSDYPPPYEQYF. Incomplete CDR3 DNA: TGTGCCAGCAGTGACTATCCCCCCCCCTACGAG.

The table lists this clone with many counts. The CDR3 spells CASSPGLVLTDTQYF. The sequenced part of the CDR3 DNA is TGTGCCAGCAGCCCCGGACTAGTCCTCACAGATACG. The V gene is TRBV5-4, the J gene TRBJ2-3, with 7 bases identical to TRBD2. The CDR3 is cut off 3 residues early in the read; its end comes from the germline J gene. This CDR3 has 15 amino acids. J was trimmed by 2 bases and V by 4 bases; bases with no gene match: 7. Germline CDR1 and CDR2: SGHNT and YYREEE (reference sequence).

About this clone itself: The missing CDR3 end, 3 residues past where the read stops, is filled in from the germline J gene. The chain uses TRBV2 and TRBJ2-7; 11 bases line up with TRBD1. Germline-derived CDR1 and CDR2 are SNHLY and FYNNEI. Trimming at V came to 10 bases and at J to 3 bases, leaving 8 bases not matched to a gene. This CDR3 is 14 amino acids long. CDR3 DNA (partial): TGTGCCACCTCGCGGGACAGGGGGTTCTACGAG. Protein sequence: CATSRDRGFYE. The entire CDR3 protein reads CATSRDRGFYEQYF.